These 8 T cell receptor beta chains share one sample of origin, sequenced in a study of cytomegalovirus exposure and HLA in healthy donors (TCRdb year 2017). Library preparation employed the immunoSEQ multiplex PCR assay. Imported from immuneACCESS, the table was reduced by TCRdb to in-frame sequences with V and J called. These copies leave out some clones; in studies compared against another copy, an unresolved V gene accounts for under half, and the cause of the remainder is not known. This sample holds some 38,000 clones; roughly 91% were observed only once. The ten most abundant clones make up about 3% of the sample. The sequenced sample was PBMCs. The receptors come from a man aged 18 to 29 in good health and CMV-seronegative.

The chain recombines TRBV6-4 with TRBJ2-3; 7 positions agree with TRBD2. Looked up from germline, CDR1 is MRHNA and CDR2 is SNTAGT. The CDR3 extends over 15 amino acids. The junction had 2 bases not matched to a gene; V was cut back by 2 bases and J by 0 bases. CDR3 amino acids: CASSDSGDSTDTQYF. Written as DNA, the CDR3 is TGTGCCAGCAGTGACAGCGGGGATAGCACAGATACGCAGTATTTT.

This chain links TRBV6-1 with TRBJ2-5; a possible D gene is TRBD2 (5 bases). This CDR3 contains 12 residues. Trimming cost V 7 bases and J 4 bases, with 10 bases left between them. The germline gives CDR1 MNHNS, CDR2 SASEGT. CDR3 in amino acids: CASNPGLETQYF. The CDR3 DNA reads TGTGCCAGCAATCCGGGGTTAGAGACCCAGTACTTC.

The chain couples TRBV11-3 to TRBJ2-3; unclear D gene. This CDR3 has 13 amino acids. V lost 4 bases, J lost 2 bases, and 7 bases lay in between. Germline CDR1 reads SGHNT; CDR2 reads YENEEA. The CDR3 protein is CASSSQFTDTQYF. The CDR3 coding sequence is TGTGCCAGCAGCTCCCAATTCACAGATACGCAGTATTTT.

The J gene is TRBJ2-3, the V gene TRBV4-2; D is unclear. There are 15 residues in the CDR3. CDR1 and CDR2 from the germline V gene are LGHNA and YNFKEQ. The ends were cut back, 0 bases at V and 0 bases at J, with 7 bases in the middle. In nucleotides, the CDR3 is TGTGCCAGCAGCCAAGACGGTGTGAGCACAGATACGCAGTATTTT. Translated: CASSQDGVSTDTQYF.

This chain connects TRBV19 to TRBJ2-7; 9 nucleotides line up with TRBD1. V shed 5 bases, J shed 3 bases, and the junction held 2 bases outside the gene matches. The CDR3 consists of 13 residues. In germline, CDR1 is LNHDA, CDR2 SQIVND (reference sequence). CDR3: CASSSGQGYEQYF. CDR3 DNA sequence: TGTGCCAGTAGTTCGGGACAGGGCTACGAGCAGTACTTC. The full variable domain, rest sourced from reference TRBV19 and TRBJ2-7, is DGGITQSPKYLFRKEGQNVTLSCEQNLNHDAMYWYRQDPGQGLRLIYYSQIVNDFQKGDIAEGYSVSREKKESFPLTVTSAQKNPTAFYLCASSSGQGYEQYFGPGTRLTVT.

The CDR3, as DNA: TGTGCCAGCAGCCTCAAGGGGGCGCAGACGCAGTATTTT. Translating it yields CASSLKGAQTQYF. The V and J genes are TRBV7-3 and TRBJ2-3; 7 bases are a match to TRBD1. This CDR3 has 13 amino acids. Trimming removed 5 bases from V and 9 bases from J; junction bases left unmatched: 8. The V gene's germline CDR1 is SGHTA and CDR2 FQGTGA.

This sequence joins TRBV5-4 and TRBJ2-1; weak D call: TRBD1 (6 bases). The V gene lost 7 bases and the J gene lost 6 bases, with 11 bases spanning the gap. Germline CDR1 is SGHNT and CDR2 is YYREEE (reference sequence). This CDR3 contains 12 residues. The chain's CDR3 is CASAGTSNEQFF. The CDR3 nucleotides read TGTGCCAGCGCCGGGACAAGCAATGAGCAGTTCTTC.

The CDR3 nucleotides are TGCGCCAGCTCATTCAGGACAGGGCGAGACTATGGCTACACCTTC. Protein: CASSFRTGRDYGYTF. This rearrangement joins TRBV5-1 to TRBJ1-2, with 8 nucleotides matching TRBD1. V dropped 7 bases and J dropped 3; count of bases not matched to a gene: 11. CDR1 SGHRS and CDR2 YFSETQ come from the germline V gene. This CDR3 region has 15 residues.